The 32 T cell receptor beta chains reported below all come from one sample, sequenced in a study of control samples from healthy donors and cancer patients. The data were produced by immunoSEQ multiplex PCR, yet TCRdb's version contains in-frame clones alone and is incomplete. The sample carries fewer than 500,000 clones, 90% recorded once. Input material: PBMCs. The receptors come from a man aged 40-49 years with head and neck cancer.

This chain joins TRBV6-2 or TRBV6-3 and TRBJ2-2; 10 nucleotides agree with TRBD1. Looked up from germline, CDR1 is MNHEY and CDR2 is SVGEGT. Trimming removed 0 bases from V and 1 base from J; junction bases left unmatched: 11. The CDR3 extends over 20 amino acids. The CDR3 reads CASSYSPHLRDRGNTGELFF. As DNA, the CDR3 is TGTGCCAGCAGTTACTCTCCCCACCTGAGGGACAGGGGGAACACCGGGGAGCTGTTTTTT.

This clone has more than one count but fewer than ten. Additional DNA sequences in this sample encode the identical CDR3. The V and J genes are TRBV6-5 and TRBJ2-7; D is uncertain. The V gene lost 6 bases and the J gene lost 1 base, with 10 bases spanning the gap. This CDR3 is 13 amino acids long. Germline CDR1 reads MNHEY; CDR2 reads SVGAGI. The CDR3 DNA sequence: TGTGCCAGCAGCCTGACGGGTTCCTACGAGCAGTACTTC. Translating it yields CASSLTGSYEQYF.

The J gene is TRBJ1-5, the V gene TRBV7-9; 8 bases are a match to TRBD1. The CDR3 covers 13 residues. V shed 6 bases and J 5 bases; nucleotides not matched to a gene: 3. Per germline, CDR1 SEHNR and CDR2 FQNEAQ (reference sequence). The CDR3 DNA sequence: TGTGCCAGCAGTGGACAGGGCGATCAGCCCCAGCATTTT. Translation gives CASSGQGDQPQHF.

The J gene is TRBJ2-2, the V gene TRBV5-6; TRBD1 matches at 8 bases. The CDR3 loop spans 16 amino acids. Trimming removed 5 bases from V and 3 bases from J; junction bases left unmatched: 9. The germline gives CDR1 SGHDT, CDR2 YYEEEE. The DNA for the CDR3 is TGTGCCAGCAGATTTACAGGGGGTCGAGACACCGGGGAGCTGTTTTTT. As protein: CASRFTGGRDTGELFF.

This clone was observed a handful of times. V is TRBV7-9 and J is TRBJ1-2; no clear D. The CDR3 extends over 14 amino acids. Germline CDR1 SEHNR, CDR2 FQNEAQ (reference sequence). V was clipped by 1 base and J by 3 bases, with 9 bases between them. CDR3 in amino acids: CASSLEPSDYGYTF. The CDR3 bases are TGTGCCAGCAGCTTAGAACCATCCGACTATGGCTACACCTTC.

The rearrangement uses TRBV27 and TRBJ2-1; no clear D. Germline V gene data show CDR1 as MNHEY and CDR2 as SMNVEV (reference sequence). The length of the CDR3 is 13 residues. Trimming left V 8 bases short and J 9 bases short, with 17 bases between. The CDR3 reads CASRKWELGEQFF. DNA of the CDR3: TGTGCCAGCCGGAAATGGGAACTCGGTGAGCAGTTCTTC.

The J gene is TRBJ2-3, the V gene TRBV15, with 10 bases that match TRBD2. Germline V gene sequence: CDR1 LNHNV, CDR2 YYDKDF (reference sequence). The CDR3 is 19 amino acids. V was pared by 1 base and J by 4 bases, with 14 bases of the junction left unmatched. CDR3 bases: TGTGCCACCAGCAGAGTCGCGCCTAGCGGGAGCACAACCGCAGATACGCAGTATTTT. Its protein is CATSRVAPSGSTTADTQYF.

This clone has a single count. The chain links TRBV9 to TRBJ1-2, with D hard to call. Germline V gene sequence: CDR1 SGDLS, CDR2 YYNGEE. This CDR3 is built from 13 residues. Trimming removed 0 bases at V and 8 bases at J, with 11 bases between. CDR3 in DNA: TGTGCCAGCAGCGTAGTGGGAGGGAGCGGCTACACCTTC. This sequence encodes CASSVVGGSGYTF.

The rearrangement uses TRBV7-9 and TRBJ1-6; possibly TRBD1 for D (6 bases). The CDR3 length is 14 residues. The V and J ends lost 5 bases and 8 bases respectively, with 13 bases between them. Germline CDR1 SEHNR, CDR2 FQNEAQ (reference sequence). As DNA, the CDR3 is TGTGCCAGCAGCCCTACAGGGTCTTATTCACCCCTCCACTTT. Protein product: CASSPTGSYSPLHF.

V gene TRBV5-4 combines with J gene TRBJ2-6, with D hard to call. The CDR3 runs 19 residues. CDR1 and CDR2 from the germline V gene are SGHNT and YYREEE (reference sequence). V dropped 0 bases and J dropped 1 base, with 17 bases sitting between them. DNA of the CDR3: TGTGCCAGCAGCTTGGCGATGCTACAAATGTCGTCTGGGGCCAACGTCCTGACTTTC. It is translated as CASSLAMLQMSSGANVLTF.

The chain joins TRBV6-2 or TRBV6-3 to TRBJ2-7; 8 positions match TRBD2. The V segment lost 5 bases and the J segment 9 bases; nucleotides outside the gene matches: 12. Germline V lookup: CDR1 MNHEY, CDR2 SVGEGT. The CDR3 extends over 14 amino acids. CDR3 sequence: CASSPSGGTTVQYF. The DNA for the CDR3 is TGTGCCAGCAGTCCAAGCGGGGGAACTACGGTGCAGTACTTC.

The chain uses TRBV6-1 and TRBJ2-5, with a possible D match to TRBD1 (5 bases). The germline V and J ends were trimmed by 0 bases and 2 bases, with 7 bases remaining between them. CDR3 size: 14 residues. The germline V gene has CDR1 MNHNS and CDR2 SASEGT. The CDR3 spells CASSEAGPQETQYF. The CDR3 DNA reads as TGTGCCAGCAGTGAAGCGGGGCCTCAAGAGACCCAGTACTTC.

This chain links TRBV7-3 with TRBJ1-2; no firm D call. Germline CDR1 and CDR2: SGHTA and FQGTGA. The CDR3 loop spans 15 amino acids. V gave up 0 bases and J gave up 3 bases, with 11 bases separating them. CDR3 protein: CASSLTATGDYGYTF. The CDR3 DNA is TGTGCCAGCAGCTTAACCGCAACCGGGGACTATGGCTACACCTTC.

This rearrangement joins TRBV6-6 to TRBJ2-1; D perhaps matches TRBD2 (5 bases). This CDR3 is built from 12 residues. In germline, CDR1 is MNHNY, CDR2 SVGAGI (reference sequence). V was cut by 7 bases and J by 8 bases, with 12 bases left in between. The CDR3 nucleotides read TGTGCCAGCAACGAGGGAATCCATGAGCAGTTCTTC. It specifies CASNEGIHEQFF.

In this sample, this clone turned up once. The chain joins TRBV11-2 to TRBJ2-5; D might be TRBD1 (6 bases). The CDR3 consists of 18 residues. Germline V gives CDR1 SGHAT, CDR2 FQNNGV. The V end lost 2 bases, the J end lost 2 bases, and 21 bases lay between the germline ends. CDR3 sequence (DNA): TGTGCCAGCAGCTTAAAAGACAGGAGCCTCACGAAACAAGAGACCCAGTACTTC. It is translated as CASSLKDRSLTKQETQYF.

The chain links TRBV19 to TRBJ2-7; D is uncertain. Germline V gene lookup returns CDR1 LNHDA and CDR2 SQIVND (reference sequence). The V end was cut by 3 bases, the J end by 1 base, with 13 bases between. The CDR3 spans 15 residues. The CDR3: CASSISNHFSYEQYF. The DNA for the CDR3 is TGTGCCAGTAGTATCTCGAATCACTTTTCCTACGAGCAGTACTTC.

The chain is built from TRBV27 and TRBJ1-4, with 8 bases aligning to TRBD1. V was pared by 3 bases and J by 7 bases, with 7 bases of the junction left unmatched. Germline V gene lookup returns CDR1 MNHEY and CDR2 SMNVEV (reference sequence). The CDR3 covers 15 residues. In DNA form, the CDR3 reads TGTGCCAGCAGTTTTTCAACAGGGGGTGGTGAAAAACTGTTTTTT. It translates to CASSFSTGGGEKLFF.

The chain has TRBV29-1 and TRBJ2-7; D might be TRBD2 (7 bases). Trimming took 5 bases from V and 6 from J, leaving 17 bases between them. CDR1 and CDR2 from the germline V gene are SQVTM and ANQGSEA. The CDR3 totals 13 residues. The CDR3 DNA is TGCAGCGTTCCAAAGGCAGGGGAGGGCGAGCAGTACTTC. This translates into CSVPKAGEGEQYF.

V is TRBV3-1 (or the pseudogene TRBV3-2) and J is TRBJ2-7, with 13 nucleotides matching TRBD2. CDR3 length equals 15 residues. CDR1 LGHDT and CDR2 YNNKEL come from the germline V gene (reference sequence). V lost 2 bases to trimming and J lost 4 bases; unmatched junction nucleotides: 2. CDR3 region: CASSQTSGREYEQYF. The CDR3 coding sequence is TGTGCCAGCAGCCAAACTAGCGGGAGGGAATACGAGCAGTACTTC.

The V call is TRBV10-2, the J call TRBJ2-2; TRBD2 matches 10 bases. CDR1 WSHSY and CDR2 SAAADI come from the germline V gene. V lost 0 bases, J lost 3 bases, and 7 bases stayed unmatched. The CDR3 runs to 18 residues. The DNA for the CDR3 is TGCGCCAGCAGTGAGTCAACGACTAGCGGGCCTTACACCGGGGAGCTGTTTTTT. It encodes CASSESTTSGPYTGELFF.

The chain uses TRBV5-6 and TRBJ2-7, with TRBD2 identical over 9 bases. Germline V CDR1 and CDR2: SGHDT, YYEEEE. The CDR3 loop spans 16 amino acids. The ends lost 0 bases at V and 2 bases at J; junction bases unmatched: 6. The DNA for the CDR3 is TGTGCCAGCAGCTTGGGGCTCGCGGGAGGGCCCTACGAGCAGTACTTC. Protein: CASSLGLAGGPYEQYF.

The genes are TRBV24-1 and TRBJ2-7; a possible D gene is TRBD2 (5 bases). Germline loops: CDR1 KGHDR, CDR2 SFDVKD. V gave up 1 base and J gave up 1 base, with 13 bases separating them. The CDR3 contains 16 residues. The CDR3 sequence is CATSDFGATGSYEQYF. The CDR3 DNA follows: TGTGCCACCAGTGATTTCGGAGCCACGGGATCCTACGAGCAGTACTTC.

This clone has a single count. The rearrangement links TRBV20-1 to TRBJ2-2; D is uncertain. Germline-derived CDR1 and CDR2 are DFQATT and SNEGSKA (reference sequence). The CDR3 runs to 12 residues. Between the trimmed V and J ends, which lost 3 bases and 7 bases, there was a span of 9 bases. The CDR3 is CSASLVDGELFF. The CDR3 DNA is TGCAGTGCTAGTCTAGTTGACGGGGAGCTGTTTTTT.

The chain joins TRBV5-1 to TRBJ2-5, with 13 bases aligning to TRBD2. The V gene's germline CDR1 is SGHRS and CDR2 YFSETQ. CDR3 size: 17 residues. The V and J ends lost 5 bases and 5 bases, in that order; junction bases with no gene match: 12. The CDR3 region has the DNA TGCGCCAGCAGTTTCGGGACTAGCGGGGCCGGTAGGGAGACCCAGTACTTC. Its protein is CASSFGTSGAGRETQYF. Full variable domain (remainder filled in from reference TRBV5-1 and TRBJ2-5): KAGVTQTPRYLIKTRGQQVTLSCSPISGHRSVSWYQQTPGQGLQFLFEYFSETQRNKGNFPGRFSGRQFSNSRSEMNVSTLELGDSALYLCASSFGTSGAGRETQYFGPGTRLLVL.

V usage is TRBV24-1 and J usage is TRBJ1-6, with D uncertain. The CDR3 loop spans 20 amino acids. From germline, CDR1 is KGHDR and CDR2 SFDVKD. With 1 base removed from V and 0 bases from J, the gap between germline ends came to 18 bases. The CDR3 here is CATSDFRPWYPTSYNSPLHF. As DNA, the CDR3 is TGTGCCACCAGTGATTTTAGACCGTGGTACCCTACCTCCTATAATTCACCCCTCCACTTT.

The chain uses TRBV3-1 (or the pseudogene TRBV3-2) and TRBJ1-1; TRBD1 is a possible D gene (6 bases). The length of the CDR3 is 14 residues. Germline V CDR1 and CDR2: LGHDT, YNNKEL (reference sequence). Trimming took 0 bases from V and 4 from J, leaving 9 bases between them. The CDR3 protein is CASSQDRGRTEAFF. CDR3 bases: TGTGCCAGCAGCCAAGACAGGGGACGCACTGAAGCTTTCTTT.

This chain joins TRBV7-2 and TRBJ1-2; TRBD1 matches 7 bases. This CDR3 comprises 15 residues. V shed 5 bases and J 6 bases; nucleotides not matched to a gene: 12. Looked up from germline, CDR1 is SGHTA and CDR2 is FQGNSA. The CDR3 sequence is CASSPQKGARDGYTF. The DNA of the CDR3 is TGTGCCAGCAGCCCTCAGAAGGGGGCTCGAGATGGCTACACCTTC.

This chain uses TRBV7-2 with TRBJ1-1; D remains unclear. Germline values: CDR1 SGHTA, CDR2 FQGNSA. The V gene lost 5 bases and the J gene lost 8 bases, with 12 bases spanning the gap. The CDR3 has 12 amino acids. The CDR3 DNA reads TGTGCCAGCAGCCCCGGCTCCCCGGAAGCTTTCTTT. Its translation is CASSPGSPEAFF.

The chain combines TRBV4-2 with TRBJ1-2; D gene uncertain. This CDR3 has 15 amino acids. The V end lost 1 base, the J end lost 3 bases, and 12 bases lay between the germline ends. CDR1 and CDR2 from the germline V gene are LGHNA and YNFKEQ. CDR3 sequence: CASSQVHGRDYGYTF. CDR3 DNA: TGTGCCAGCAGCCAAGTGCATGGACGCGACTATGGCTACACCTTC.

The chain links TRBV25-1 to TRBJ2-7; 7 nucleotides line up with TRBD1. The germline gives CDR1 MGHDK, CDR2 SYGVNS. This CDR3 region has 18 residues. V lost 7 bases to trimming and J lost 0 bases; unmatched junction nucleotides: 18. The CDR3 spells CASKREVRGQPYSYEQYF. CDR3 DNA: TGTGCCAGCAAGCGCGAGGTTCGGGGACAGCCTTACTCCTACGAGCAGTACTTC.

This clone came up a few times. The chain links TRBV19 to TRBJ2-1; 7 bases agree with TRBD2. The CDR3 runs to 13 residues. CDR1 and CDR2 from the germline V gene are LNHDA and SQIVND (reference sequence). V gave up 2 bases and J gave up 6 bases; unmatched junction bases: 1. The CDR3: CASSIRTSNEQFF. DNA of the CDR3: TGTGCCAGTAGTATAAGGACTAGCAATGAGCAGTTCTTC.

The chain is built from TRBV27 and TRBJ1-1; TRBD1 might be the D (5 bases). V lost 5 bases and J lost 5, with 18 bases in between. This CDR3 has 15 residues. Germline CDR1 and CDR2: MNHEY and SMNVEV (reference sequence). The DNA for the CDR3 is TGTGCCAGCAGTCGATGGGTGGGGCGATCAACTGAAGCTTTCTTT. This sequence encodes CASSRWVGRSTEAFF.